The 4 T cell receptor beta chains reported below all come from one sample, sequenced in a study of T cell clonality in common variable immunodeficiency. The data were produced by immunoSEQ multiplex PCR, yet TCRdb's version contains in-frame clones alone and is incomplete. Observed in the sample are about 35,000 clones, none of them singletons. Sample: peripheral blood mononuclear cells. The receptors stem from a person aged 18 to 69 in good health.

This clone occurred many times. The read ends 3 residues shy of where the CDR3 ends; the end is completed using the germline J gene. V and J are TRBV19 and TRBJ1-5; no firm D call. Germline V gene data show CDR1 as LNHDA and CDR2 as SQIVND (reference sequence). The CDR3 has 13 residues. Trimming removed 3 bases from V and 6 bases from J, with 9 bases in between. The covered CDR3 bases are TGTGCCAGTAGTATCGGCAGCGGTCAGCCC. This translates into CASSIGSGQP. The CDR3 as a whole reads CASSIGSGQPQHF.

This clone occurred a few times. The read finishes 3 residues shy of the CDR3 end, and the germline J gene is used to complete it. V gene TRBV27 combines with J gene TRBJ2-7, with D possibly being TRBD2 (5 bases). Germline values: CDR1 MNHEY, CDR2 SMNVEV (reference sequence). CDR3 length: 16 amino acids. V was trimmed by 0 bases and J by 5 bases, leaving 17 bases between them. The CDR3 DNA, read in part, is TGTGCCAGCAGTTTATCGTCTACTAGTATAGTCGACGAG. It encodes CASSLSSTSIVDE. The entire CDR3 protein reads CASSLSSTSIVDEQYF.

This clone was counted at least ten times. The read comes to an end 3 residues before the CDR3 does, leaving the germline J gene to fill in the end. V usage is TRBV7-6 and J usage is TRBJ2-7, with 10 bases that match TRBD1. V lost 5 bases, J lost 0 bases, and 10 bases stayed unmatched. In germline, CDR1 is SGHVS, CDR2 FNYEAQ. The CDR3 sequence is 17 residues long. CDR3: CASSSPGTGDHSYEQYF. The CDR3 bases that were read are TGTGCCAGCAGCAGCCCCGGGACAGGGGACCACTCCTACGAG.

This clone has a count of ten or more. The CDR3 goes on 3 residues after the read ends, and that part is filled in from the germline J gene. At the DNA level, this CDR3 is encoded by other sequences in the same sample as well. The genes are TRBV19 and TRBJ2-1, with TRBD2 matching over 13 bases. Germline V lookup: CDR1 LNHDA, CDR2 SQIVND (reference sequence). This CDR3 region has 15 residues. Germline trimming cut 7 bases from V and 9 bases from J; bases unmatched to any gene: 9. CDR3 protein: CASMRTSGSRGEQFF. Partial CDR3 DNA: TGTGCCAGTATGAGGACTAGCGGGAGCAGAGGTGAG. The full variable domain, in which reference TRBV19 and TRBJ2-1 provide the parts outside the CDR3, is DGGITQSPKYLFRKEGQNVTLSCEQNLNHDAMYWYRQDPGQGLRLIYYSQIVNDFQKGDIAEGYSVSREKKESFPLTVTSAQKNPTAFYLCASMRTSGSRGEQFFGPGTRLTVL.